Sequencing of this TCR beta chain was carried out in a study of memory CD4+ T cells and cytomegalovirus serostatus. On the study more broadly: Donors were healthy Belgian adults, 8 to 10 CMV seropositive and 20 to 30 seronegative.

Study results and caveats: The CMV-associated TCR signature appears largely within the CD4+ memory repertoire. Each of 60 to 80 CMV-associated TCRbeta sequences occurred in one to five individuals.

Germline V lookup: CDR1 MNHEY, CDR2 SMNVEV (reference sequence). The CDR3 is 18 amino acids. J gave up 4 bases and V 2 bases, and 8 bases lay outside the gene matches. Single viable CD3+CD4+CD8-CD45RO+ cells were sorted as the memory CD4+ T cells. Positive selection with CD4 microbeads enriched total CD4+ T cells. With regard to this clone: Its antigen remains unknown.

The data were produced by immunoSEQ multiplex PCR, yet TCRdb's version contains in-frame clones alone and is incomplete. The sample consists of approximately 46,000 clones, about 79% of them appearing once. The clonotype originates from an adult in good health and CMV-seronegative. This chain uses TRBV27 with TRBJ2-1; 13 nucleotides match TRBD2. The specimen was memory CD4+ T cells from blood. DNA for the CDR3: TGTGCCAGCAGTTTACAGGGACCACTAGCGGGAGGGTACAATGAGCAGTTCTTC. It codes for CASSLQGPLAGGYNEQFF.